Below are 13 T cell receptor beta chains sequenced from a single sample in a study of identifying expanded T cells in peripheral blood. The data were produced by immunoSEQ multiplex PCR, yet TCRdb's version contains in-frame clones alone and is incomplete. The sample gives about 100,000 clones, around 90% of which show up once; approximately 6% is in the top ten. Material for sequencing was blood. These receptors originate from a person between 18 and 75 years old in good health.

This chain's CDR3 is CASRPLGGTSGSYEQYF. In DNA, the CDR3 is TGTGCCAGCAGACCCTTAGGGGGGACTAGCGGTTCCTACGAGCAGTACTTC. The chain employs TRBV27 and TRBJ2-7; 11 nucleotides match TRBD2. The CDR3 sequence is 17 residues long. The J segment lost 1 base and the V segment lost 6 bases, leaving 11 bases of the junction unmatched. The germline V gene has CDR1 MNHEY and CDR2 SMNVEV (reference sequence).

This chain uses TRBV30 with TRBJ1-2; the D is unclear. Germline CDR1 GTSNPN, CDR2 SVGIG (reference sequence). V was shortened by 6 bases and J by 1 base, with 9 bases between the two germline ends. This CDR3 spans 12 amino acids. As DNA, the CDR3 is TGTGCCTGTATCAAACTTAACTATGGCTACACCTTC. The encoded protein is CACIKLNYGYTF.

On this clone: The same CDR3 also results from other DNA sequences found in this sample. This chain links TRBV18 with TRBJ1-1; D call uncertain. This CDR3 region has 12 residues. Germline lookup yields CDR1 KGHSH and CDR2 LQKENI. V was shortened by 6 bases and J by 1 base, with 6 bases between the two germline ends. CDR3 bases: TGTGCCAGCTCCTTAGGGAACACTGAAGCTTTCTTT. Translation: CASSLGNTEAFF.

The rearrangement joins TRBV5-1 to TRBJ2-5; D is undetermined. The CDR3 has 15 amino acids. V dropped 2 bases and J dropped 1 base, with 12 bases sitting between them. Germline values: CDR1 SGHRS, CDR2 YFSETQ. The chain's CDR3 is CASSLHPEIQETQYF. The DNA for the CDR3 is TGCGCCAGCAGCTTACACCCAGAGATCCAAGAGACCCAGTACTTC.

The gene calls are TRBV7-2 and TRBJ1-2; a possible D gene is TRBD1 (6 bases). V was pared by 4 bases and J by 2 bases, with 17 bases between. This CDR3 contains 16 residues. In germline, CDR1 is SGHTA, CDR2 FQGNSA. The CDR3 loop is CASSSLTGLENYGYTF. As DNA, the CDR3 is TGTGCCAGCAGCTCCCTGACAGGTCTCGAGAACTATGGCTACACCTTC.

The CDR3 spells CASSPPRTGASVYEQYF. The CDR3 nucleotides are TGTGCCAGCTCACCTCCCAGGACAGGGGCGTCCGTCTACGAGCAGTACTTC. This chain joins TRBV18 and TRBJ2-7, with TRBD1 matching 9 bases. The CDR3 has 17 residues. Germline CDR1 and CDR2: KGHSH and LQKENI. The V and J ends lost 3 bases and 3 bases, in that order; junction bases with no gene match: 12.

This rearrangement joins TRBV18 to TRBJ1-4, with 10 nucleotides matching TRBD1. V dropped 2 bases and J dropped 7; count of bases not matched to a gene: 10. This CDR3 comprises 17 residues. From germline, CDR1 is KGHSH and CDR2 LQKENI. CDR3 loop: CASSPRSPGQGSEKLFF. Written as DNA, the CDR3 is TGTGCCAGCTCACCAAGATCCCCGGGACAGGGGAGTGAAAAACTGTTTTTT.

This chain links TRBV7-6 with TRBJ2-3; a weak D match, TRBD2 (6 bases). This CDR3 has 16 residues. The germline gives CDR1 SGHVS, CDR2 FNYEAQ. Trimming shortened V by 1 base and J by 1 base, and 12 bases separated the two germline ends. DNA of the CDR3: TGTGCCAGCAGCTTAGGGCGGGGCGGGGGCACAGATACGCAGTATTTT. It is translated as CASSLGRGGGTDTQYF.

The rearrangement links TRBV7-2 to TRBJ2-3, with D perhaps TRBD1 or TRBD2 (6 bases each). V was cut by 4 bases and J by 0 bases, with 11 bases left in between. This CDR3 is 15 amino acids long. Germline V CDR1 and CDR2: SGHTA, FQGNSA. The CDR3 loop reads CASSSRGVSTDTQYF. In DNA, the CDR3 is TGTGCCAGCAGCTCGAGGGGGGTCAGCACAGATACGCAGTATTTT.

The V gene is TRBV30, the J gene TRBJ2-2; 9 bases map to TRBD1. The germline V gene encodes CDR1 GTSNPN and CDR2 SVGIG (reference sequence). The junction had 15 bases not matched to a gene; V was cut back by 0 bases and J by 1 base. This CDR3 has 20 amino acids. CDR3 residues: CAWSVLLINRDRENTGELFF. For the CDR3, the DNA is TGTGCCTGGAGTGTCCTTTTAATTAACCGGGACAGGGAGAACACCGGGGAGCTGTTTTTT. Drawing the rest from reference TRBV30 and TRBJ2-2, the complete variable domain is SQTIHQWPATLVQPVGSPLSLECTVEGTSNPNLYWYRQAAGRGLQLLFYSVGIGQISSEVPQNLSASRPQDRQFILSSKKLLLSDSGFYLCAWSVLLINRDRENTGELFFGEGSRLTVL.

This clone was recorded once. CDR3 in amino acids: CASSIGGDPTYEQYF. The CDR3 DNA is TGTGCCAGTAGTATAGGGGGGGATCCTACCTACGAGCAGTACTTC. The chain combines TRBV19 with TRBJ2-7, with D possibly TRBD2 on 6 matching bases. This CDR3 spans 15 amino acids. V was shortened by 1 base and J by 2 bases, with 12 bases between the two germline ends. Germline V gives CDR1 LNHDA, CDR2 SQIVND (reference sequence). Complete variable domain (other parts from reference TRBV19 and TRBJ2-7): DGGITQSPKYLFRKEGQNVTLSCEQNLNHDAMYWYRQDPGQGLRLIYYSQIVNDFQKGDIAEGYSVSREKKESFPLTVTSAQKNPTAFYLCASSIGGDPTYEQYFGPGTRLTVT.

The J gene is TRBJ1-2, the V gene TRBV19; D not resolved. The germline V and J ends were trimmed by 10 bases and 0 bases, with 12 bases remaining between them. The CDR3 has 13 amino acids. Germline loops: CDR1 LNHDA, CDR2 SQIVND (reference sequence). CDR3 residues: CATRGPANYGYTF. CDR3 DNA: TGTGCCACCAGAGGCCCAGCTAACTATGGCTACACCTTC.

The J gene is TRBJ1-2, the V gene TRBV10-3; D is unclear. Germline V lookup: CDR1 ENHRY, CDR2 SYGVKD. This CDR3 region has 15 residues. V was cut by 0 bases and J by 2 bases, with 10 bases left in between. CDR3 coding DNA: TGTGCCATCAGTGAGTCGGCAGCGGGCAACTATGGCTACACCTTC. Amino acids: CAISESAAGNYGYTF.